This T cell receptor (beta chain) was retrieved from a study of blood T cell repertoires in COVID-19. This clone was recorded once. Assay: immunoSEQ multiplex PCR; the TCRdb copy retains only in-frame clones and omits some. The repertoire holds tens of thousands of clones, with 84% as singletons. Germline CDR1 LNHDA, CDR2 SQIVND (reference sequence). Between the trimmed V and J ends, which lost 6 bases and 2 bases, there was a span of 10 bases. The CDR3 extends over 14 amino acids. This receptor was taken from a human donor in a cohort sampled during active COVID-19. V gene TRBV19 combines with J gene TRBJ2-2; TRBD1 is a possible D gene (5 bases). Sequencing used peripheral blood. In DNA, the CDR3 is TGTGCCAGTAGCAAGGACACTAACACCGGGGAGCTGTTTTTT. The encoded protein is CASSKDTNTGELFF.